A selection of T cell receptor beta chains follows, all from one sample in a study of T cells in Graves' hyperthyroidism and ophthalmopathy. TCRdb re-called the multiplex PCR reads through MiXCR, storing one row per CDR3 protein. Of more than 300,000 distinct CDR3 sequences in the sample, around 13% were seen once. Material for sequencing was blood. The receptors come from a woman between 25 and 40 years old with Graves' hyperthyroidism. Each CDR3 is given without its conserved first and last residue. The order of the fields is V gene, J gene, CDR3 length, CDR3 protein.

V gene: TRBV18
J gene: TRBJ1-2
CDR3 length: 10
CDR3 protein: ASSAYNYGYT

V gene: TRBV9
J gene: TRBJ2-5
CDR3 length: 14
CDR3 protein: ASSADGASGQETQY

V gene: TRBV7-9
J gene: TRBJ1-1
CDR3 length: 12
CDR3 protein: ASNRRGGDTEAF

V gene: TRBV5-6
J gene: TRBJ2-5
CDR3 length: 13
CDR3 protein: ASSDPEEGKETQY

V gene: TRBV19
J gene: TRBJ2-1
CDR3 length: 11
CDR3 protein: ASIPRAGTEQF

V gene: TRBV6-1
J gene: TRBJ2-7
CDR3 length: 8
CDR3 protein: ASSWDKQY

V gene: TRBV12-3/TRBV12-4
J gene: TRBJ2-1
CDR3 length: 14
CDR3 protein: ASSQSAGSTSDEQF

V gene: TRBV6-1
J gene: TRBJ1-1
CDR3 length: 12
CDR3 protein: ASAGSLSGSEAF

V gene: TRBV28
J gene: TRBJ1-1
CDR3 length: 11
CDR3 protein: ASGQGFNTEAF

V gene: TRBV20-1
J gene: TRBJ2-1
CDR3 length: 11
CDR3 protein: SARGGADNEQF

V gene: TRBV7-2
J gene: TRBJ2-1
CDR3 length: 12
CDR3 protein: ASSSPGSHNEQF

V gene: TRBV27
J gene: TRBJ1-6
CDR3 length: 13
CDR3 protein: ASSQRELYNSPLH

V gene: TRBV7-9
J gene: TRBJ1-3
CDR3 length: 12
CDR3 protein: ASSPSGGYYTIY

V gene: TRBV12-3/TRBV12-4
J gene: TRBJ2-2
CDR3 length: 14
CDR3 protein: ASSSARWGWPGELF

V gene: TRBV6-5
J gene: TRBJ2-7
CDR3 length: 11
CDR3 protein: ASSYWRSGEQY

V gene: TRBV20-1
J gene: TRBJ2-1
CDR3 length: 12
CDR3 protein: SANGGAAYNEQF

V gene: TRBV7-9
J gene: TRBJ2-1
CDR3 length: 14
CDR3 protein: ASSGGTSGSYNEQF

V gene: TRBV20-1
J gene: TRBJ1-5
CDR3 length: 13
CDR3 protein: SARARQGSNQPQH

V gene: TRBV7-9
J gene: TRBJ1-1
CDR3 length: 10
CDR3 protein: ASSLEIGEAF

V gene: TRBV18
J gene: TRBJ2-2
CDR3 length: 14
CDR3 protein: ASSVGQGTSTGELF

V gene: TRBV19
J gene: TRBJ2-1
CDR3 length: 10
CDR3 protein: ASSIDGDSRF

V gene: TRBV6-1
J gene: TRBJ1-2
CDR3 length: 11
CDR3 protein: ASSFDGNYGYT

V gene: TRBV5-5
J gene: TRBJ1-3
CDR3 length: 16
CDR3 protein: ASSLVYTGDVSGNTIY

V gene: TRBV3-1
J gene: TRBJ2-1
CDR3 length: 13
CDR3 protein: ASSQLAGSYNEQF

V gene: TRBV6-1
J gene: TRBJ2-2
CDR3 length: 12
CDR3 protein: ASSALGLRGELF

V gene: TRBV20-1
J gene: TRBJ2-7
CDR3 length: 13
CDR3 protein: SAQSPTSLGAEQY

V gene: TRBV9
J gene: TRBJ2-2
CDR3 length: 13
CDR3 protein: ASSVRGLNTGELF

V gene: TRBV20-1
J gene: TRBJ2-7
CDR3 length: 13
CDR3 protein: SARGTSAPSYEQY

V gene: TRBV6-1
J gene: TRBJ2-7
CDR3 length: 11
CDR3 protein: ASSPRRVIEQY

V gene: TRBV7-9
J gene: TRBJ1-2
CDR3 length: 11
CDR3 protein: ASSPPGFYGYT

V gene: TRBV28
J gene: TRBJ1-1
CDR3 length: 17
CDR3 protein: ASSFVRRGFGQLNTEAF